This TCR beta chain came from a study of blood T cells in healthy people across ages. Germline loops: CDR1 MGHRA, CDR2 YSYEKL. The CDR3 spans 15 residues. Deletions cut 0 bases from V and 4 bases from J, with 12 bases between. Through a sample-barcoded 5' primer and a J-beta primer mix, a second PCR was run for roughly 6 to 12 cycles. Via MiXCR, TCRdb re-called the 5' RACE reads, giving one row per CDR3 protein. Of 650,000 to 800,000 distinct CDR3 sequences in the sample, around 43% are singletons; the top ten hold about 21%. Material: blood. V and J are TRBV4-1 and TRBJ2-5; D possibly corresponds to TRBD1 (5 bases). The clonotype comes from a man aged 55 to 70 in good health. The CDR3 region is CASSQEQTALETQYF. The CDR3 region has the DNA TGCGCCAGCAGCCAAGAGCAGACAGCCTTAGAGACCCAGTACTTC.